The rows below give T cell receptor beta chains drawn from one sample of a study of glioma-infiltrating T cells. TCRdb redid the calling of the multiplex PCR reads with MiXCR, one entry per CDR3 protein. There are around 190,000 distinct CDR3 sequences in the sample; 25% to 35% occur only once, and 20% to 25% lies in the top ten. Sequenced sample: glioma tissue, nonneoplastic brain tissue, or PBMCs (not recorded which). These receptors were taken from a human donor with low-grade glioma or glioblastoma, undergoing nonglioma brain surgery, or in good health (not recorded which). Each CDR3 is given with its conserved first and last residue. The order of the fields is CDR3 protein, CDR3 DNA, D gene, V gene, J gene, clone size. A D gene is named only where the DNA matches it firmly. The size field is filled for only some rows; it gives once, few, many or a size class.

cdr3_aa: CASSRTDSYGYTF
cdr3_nt: TGTGCCAGCAGCCGGACGGACAGCTATGGCTACACCTTC
d_call: NA
v_call: TRBV5-4
j_call: TRBJ1-2
clone_size: many

cdr3_aa: CSARAPLAGNTDTQYF
cdr3_nt: TGCAGTGCTAGAGCCCCACTAGCGGGAAATACAGATACGCAGTATTTT
d_call: TRBD2
v_call: TRBV20-1
j_call: TRBJ2-3
clone_size: NA

cdr3_aa: CASSFPRSAGNTIYF
cdr3_nt: TGTGCCAGCAGTTTCCCTCGGTCAGCTGGAAACACCATATATTTT
d_call: NA
v_call: TRBV12-3/TRBV12-4
j_call: TRBJ1-3
clone_size: NA

cdr3_aa: CASSLGRTTNEKLFF
cdr3_nt: TGTGCCAGCAGCTTAGGAAGGACAACTAATGAAAAACTGTTTTTT
d_call: NA
v_call: TRBV11-2
j_call: TRBJ1-4
clone_size: many

cdr3_aa: CARSPEAGNRPQHF
cdr3_nt: TGTGCCAGAAGCCCTGAGGCAGGCAATCGGCCCCAGCATTTT
d_call: NA
v_call: TRBV10-3
j_call: TRBJ1-5
clone_size: NA

cdr3_aa: CATTPKPAGNEQFF
cdr3_nt: TGTGCCACCACCCCGAAACCCGCGGGGAATGAGCAGTTCTTC
d_call: NA
v_call: TRBV12-3/TRBV12-4
j_call: TRBJ2-1
clone_size: NA

cdr3_aa: CASSGGLTSFEQYF
cdr3_nt: TGTGCCAGCAGCGGCGGGCTCACGTCGTTCGAGCAGTACTTC
d_call: NA
v_call: TRBV5-4
j_call: TRBJ2-7
clone_size: NA

cdr3_aa: CASSSGTGSTNEQYF
cdr3_nt: TGTGCCAGCAGTTCTGGGACAGGATCCACCAACGAGCAGTACTTC
d_call: TRBD1
v_call: TRBV28
j_call: TRBJ2-7
clone_size: once

cdr3_aa: CASSLAGLDEGANVLTF
cdr3_nt: TGTGCCAGCAGCTTAGCGGGTCTTGATGAAGGTGCCAACGTCCTGACTTTC
d_call: NA
v_call: TRBV7-9
j_call: TRBJ2-6
clone_size: many

cdr3_aa: CASSQSPLSYEQYF
cdr3_nt: TGTGCCAGCAGTCAATCCCCTCTCTCCTACGAGCAGTACTTC
d_call: NA
v_call: TRBV27
j_call: TRBJ2-7
clone_size: many

cdr3_aa: CASSQTSGRLDTQYF
cdr3_nt: TGCGCCAGCAGCCAAACTAGCGGGAGACTTGATACGCAGTATTTT
d_call: TRBD2
v_call: TRBV4-1
j_call: TRBJ2-3
clone_size: few

cdr3_aa: CASSEGALTSETQYF
cdr3_nt: TGTGCCAGCAGTGAAGGGGCCCTTACCTCAGAGACCCAGTACTTC
d_call: NA
v_call: TRBV2
j_call: TRBJ2-5
clone_size: many

cdr3_aa: CASSFSGTQLGEEQYF
cdr3_nt: TGCGCCAGCAGCTTCTCCGGGACCCAGTTAGGGGAAGAGCAGTACTTC
d_call: NA
v_call: TRBV5-1
j_call: TRBJ2-7
clone_size: NA

cdr3_aa: CASSYWGQPQHF
cdr3_nt: TGTGCCAGCAGTTACTGGGGTCAGCCCCAGCATTTT
d_call: NA
v_call: TRBV6-2/TRBV6-3
j_call: TRBJ1-5
clone_size: many

cdr3_aa: CASSLGWDTGRGTEQYF
cdr3_nt: TGCGCCAGCAGCTTGGGGTGGGATACGGGCCGAGGCACCGAGCAGTACTTC
d_call: NA
v_call: TRBV5-1
j_call: TRBJ2-7
clone_size: NA

cdr3_aa: CSALPDRDNEQFF
cdr3_nt: TGCAGTGCCCTACCCGACAGGGACAATGAGCAGTTCTTC
d_call: TRBD1
v_call: TRBV20-1
j_call: TRBJ2-1
clone_size: many

cdr3_aa: CASSRRTDYEQYF
cdr3_nt: TGCGCCAGCAGCAGGCGGACTGACTACGAGCAGTACTTC
d_call: NA
v_call: TRBV5-1
j_call: TRBJ2-7
clone_size: NA

cdr3_aa: CSARGGVQETQYF
cdr3_nt: TGCAGTGCTAGAGGAGGGGTTCAAGAGACCCAGTACTTC
d_call: NA
v_call: TRBV20-1
j_call: TRBJ2-5
clone_size: many

cdr3_aa: CASILTPYSGTKNTGELFF
cdr3_nt: TGTGCCAGCATCTTGACCCCGTACTCCGGGACAAAGAACACCGGGGAGCTGTTTTTT
d_call: NA
v_call: TRBV7-3
j_call: TRBJ2-2
clone_size: NA

cdr3_aa: CASSQEYAGELFF
cdr3_nt: TGCGCCAGCAGCCAAGAATACGCCGGGGAGCTGTTTTTT
d_call: NA
v_call: TRBV4-1
j_call: TRBJ2-2
clone_size: many

cdr3_aa: CASSSGTDGDTQYF
cdr3_nt: TGTGCCAGCAGCTCCGGGACCGATGGAGATACGCAGTATTTT
d_call: NA
v_call: TRBV7-9
j_call: TRBJ2-3
clone_size: NA

cdr3_aa: CSVEGREGEKLFF
cdr3_nt: TGCAGCGTTGAAGGCAGGGAAGGCGAAAAACTGTTTTTT
d_call: NA
v_call: TRBV29-1
j_call: TRBJ1-4
clone_size: NA

cdr3_aa: CSASQREGQGKTQYF
cdr3_nt: TGCAGTGCTAGCCAGCGGGAGGGCCAGGGGAAGACCCAGTACTTC
d_call: TRBD2
v_call: TRBV20-1
j_call: TRBJ2-5
clone_size: NA

cdr3_aa: CASSFTGGGYTF
cdr3_nt: TGTGCCAGCAGCTTTACAGGGGGTGGCTACACCTTC
d_call: TRBD1
v_call: TRBV7-9
j_call: TRBJ1-2
clone_size: NA

cdr3_aa: CASSEATSAPGLSPDEQFF
cdr3_nt: TGTGCCAGCAGTGAAGCGACGTCGGCCCCGGGACTCTCGCCGGATGAGCAGTTCTTC
d_call: NA
v_call: TRBV6-1
j_call: TRBJ2-1
clone_size: many

cdr3_aa: CASSLDGVASEKLFF
cdr3_nt: TGTGCCAGCAGCTTAGATGGGGTGGCTAGTGAAAAACTGTTTTTT
d_call: NA
v_call: TRBV9
j_call: TRBJ1-4
clone_size: NA

cdr3_aa: CASRPVGKKASEYTEAFF
cdr3_nt: TGCGCCAGCAGACCAGTCGGGAAAAAAGCTTCGGAGTACACTGAAGCTTTCTTT
d_call: NA
v_call: TRBV7-9
j_call: TRBJ1-1
clone_size: NA

cdr3_aa: CASSSRPGLAGGSSDTQYF
cdr3_nt: TGTGCCAGCAGTTCCCGGCCAGGACTAGCGGGAGGGAGCTCAGATACGCAGTATTTT
d_call: TRBD2
v_call: TRBV6-2/TRBV6-3
j_call: TRBJ2-3
clone_size: many

cdr3_aa: CASRPGRGETQYF
cdr3_nt: TGTGCCAGCAGGCCCGGGCGCGGGGAGACCCAGTACTTC
d_call: NA
v_call: TRBV6-1
j_call: TRBJ2-5
clone_size: many

cdr3_aa: CSAIKGTSGSYGQYF
cdr3_nt: TGCAGTGCTATTAAAGGGACTAGCGGTTCCTACGGGCAGTACTTC
d_call: TRBD2
v_call: TRBV20-1
j_call: TRBJ2-7
clone_size: NA

cdr3_aa: CAWSVGQGNQPQHF
cdr3_nt: TGTGCCTGGAGTGTGGGACAGGGCAATCAGCCCCAGCATTTT
d_call: TRBD1
v_call: TRBV30
j_call: TRBJ1-5
clone_size: NA

cdr3_aa: CASSYSQGVPGANVLTF
cdr3_nt: TGTGCCAGCAGCTATTCACAGGGTGTCCCTGGGGCCAACGTCCTGACTTTC
d_call: NA
v_call: TRBV5-5
j_call: TRBJ2-6
clone_size: NA

cdr3_aa: CASSLSRADEQFF
cdr3_nt: TGTGCCAGCAGCCTGTCCCGGGCGGATGAGCAGTTCTTC
d_call: NA
v_call: TRBV7-3
j_call: TRBJ2-1
clone_size: many

cdr3_aa: CATGTDHHEQYF
cdr3_nt: TGTGCCACAGGGACGGACCACCACGAGCAGTACTTC
d_call: NA
v_call: TRBV15
j_call: TRBJ2-7
clone_size: many

cdr3_aa: CASSQVGGVPNEQYF
cdr3_nt: TGTGCCAGCAGCCAAGTCGGGGGGGTTCCTAACGAGCAGTACTTC
d_call: TRBD2
v_call: TRBV4-2
j_call: TRBJ2-7
clone_size: NA

cdr3_aa: CASSYHDTTYEQYF
cdr3_nt: TGTGCCAGCAGTTACCACGACACAACCTACGAGCAGTACTTC
d_call: NA
v_call: TRBV6-2/TRBV6-3
j_call: TRBJ2-7
clone_size: many

cdr3_aa: CAGSYYPSYEQYF
cdr3_nt: TGTGCCGGCAGTTACTACCCCAGCTACGAGCAGTACTTT
d_call: NA
v_call: TRBV6-9
j_call: TRBJ2-7
clone_size: NA

cdr3_aa: CASSFARTTRGKDTQYF
cdr3_nt: TGTGCCAGCAGTTTTGCGAGGACCACAAGAGGAAAAGATACGCAGTATTTT
d_call: NA
v_call: TRBV28
j_call: TRBJ2-3
clone_size: many

cdr3_aa: CASSLAYEGAILHGYTF
cdr3_nt: TGCGCCAGCAGCTTGGCCTACGAGGGGGCGATCCTTCATGGCTACACCTTC
d_call: TRBD1
v_call: TRBV5-1
j_call: TRBJ1-2
clone_size: NA

cdr3_aa: CASSGSSYEQYF
cdr3_nt: TGTGCCAGCTCGGGTAGCTCGTACGAGCAGTACTTC
d_call: NA
v_call: TRBV18
j_call: TRBJ2-7
clone_size: many

cdr3_aa: CANSYAFVLLSSKDTQYF
cdr3_nt: TGTGCCAACAGTTATGCGTTCGTACTTCTCTCTAGCAAAGATACGCAGTATTTT
d_call: NA
v_call: TRBV6-5
j_call: TRBJ2-3
clone_size: once

cdr3_aa: CASSGQRGEQFF
cdr3_nt: TGTGCCAGCAGCGGGCAGCGAGGTGAGCAGTTCTTC
d_call: NA
v_call: TRBV3-1
j_call: TRBJ2-1
clone_size: many

cdr3_aa: CSASPHSDGQFF
cdr3_nt: TGCAGTGCTAGCCCTCACAGCGACGGGCAGTTCTTC
d_call: NA
v_call: TRBV20-1
j_call: TRBJ2-1
clone_size: many

cdr3_aa: CASSHDLGQASTDTQYF
cdr3_nt: TGTGCCAGCAGCCATGACCTAGGACAGGCTAGCACAGATACGCAGTATTTT
d_call: TRBD1
v_call: TRBV3-1
j_call: TRBJ2-3
clone_size: NA

cdr3_aa: CASSVEDSQYYEQYF
cdr3_nt: TGTGCCAGCAGCGTAGAGGACAGCCAATACTACGAGCAGTACTTC
d_call: NA
v_call: TRBV9
j_call: TRBJ2-7
clone_size: few

cdr3_aa: CASSYRFVLAGPRPYEQYF
cdr3_nt: TGCGCCAGCAGCTACCGCTTTGTCTTAGCGGGTCCACGTCCCTACGAGCAGTACTTC
d_call: TRBD2
v_call: TRBV5-1
j_call: TRBJ2-7
clone_size: many

cdr3_aa: CASSQLRGADTQYF
cdr3_nt: TGTGCCAGCAGCCAACTTCGTGGAGCAGATACGCAGTATTTT
d_call: NA
v_call: TRBV3-1
j_call: TRBJ2-3
clone_size: many

cdr3_aa: CGARVYGNHNEQFF
cdr3_nt: TGCGGTGCTAGAGTGTACGGGAATCACAATGAGCAGTTCTTC
d_call: NA
v_call: TRBV20-1
j_call: TRBJ2-1
clone_size: NA

cdr3_aa: CASSLAEDMGQETQYF
cdr3_nt: TGTGCCAGCAGCTTAGCGGAGGACATGGGGCAGGAGACCCAGTACTTC
d_call: NA
v_call: TRBV7-8
j_call: TRBJ2-5
clone_size: NA

cdr3_aa: CASSPVSGRYNEQFF
cdr3_nt: TGTGCCAGCTCACCGGTTAGCGGGAGATACAATGAGCAGTTCTTC
d_call: TRBD2
v_call: TRBV18
j_call: TRBJ2-1
clone_size: many

cdr3_aa: CASSYGGRLSYNEQFF
cdr3_nt: TGTGCCAGCAGTTACGGCGGGAGGCTCTCCTACAATGAGCAGTTCTTC
d_call: TRBD2
v_call: TRBV6-2/TRBV6-3
j_call: TRBJ2-1
clone_size: many

cdr3_aa: CASSFHTRTGELFF
cdr3_nt: TGTGCCAGCAGCTTTCACACACGGACCGGGGAGCTGTTTTTT
d_call: NA
v_call: TRBV7-2
j_call: TRBJ2-2
clone_size: many

cdr3_aa: CSGGQGKTEAFF
cdr3_nt: TGCAGCGGCGGACAGGGAAAGACTGAAGCTTTCTTT
d_call: TRBD1
v_call: TRBV29-1
j_call: TRBJ1-1
clone_size: many

cdr3_aa: CASSHRTSGGGLRTDTQYF
cdr3_nt: TGTGCCAGCAGCCACCGGACTAGCGGGGGGGGTCTGCGGACAGATACGCAGTATTTT
d_call: TRBD2
v_call: TRBV6-2/TRBV6-3
j_call: TRBJ2-3
clone_size: many